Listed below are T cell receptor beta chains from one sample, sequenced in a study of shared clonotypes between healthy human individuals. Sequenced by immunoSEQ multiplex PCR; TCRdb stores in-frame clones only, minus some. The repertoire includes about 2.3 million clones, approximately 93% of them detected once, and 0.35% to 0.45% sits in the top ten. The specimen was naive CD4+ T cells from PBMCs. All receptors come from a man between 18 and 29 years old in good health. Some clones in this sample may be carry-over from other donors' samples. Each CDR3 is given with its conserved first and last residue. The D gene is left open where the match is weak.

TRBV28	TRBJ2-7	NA	CASSPWVQTGEREQYF
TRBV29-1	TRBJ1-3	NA	CSVVSQYGNTIYF
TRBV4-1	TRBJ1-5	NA	CASSQAGSSAGQPQHF
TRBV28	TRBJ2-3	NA	CASSDHLTQYF
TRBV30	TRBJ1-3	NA	CAWSTGRASGNTIYF
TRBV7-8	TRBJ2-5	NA	CASSLLRGPRTQYF
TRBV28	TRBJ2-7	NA	CASSSGQHYEQYF
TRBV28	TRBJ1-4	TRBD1	CASSFEGAGTNEKLFF
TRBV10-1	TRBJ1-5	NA	CASSAGGGPQPQHF
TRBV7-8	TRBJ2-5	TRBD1	CASSQAGQGETQYF
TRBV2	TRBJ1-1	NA	CASNNLGGRNTEAFF
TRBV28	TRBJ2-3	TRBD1	CASSSPQGAGDTQYF
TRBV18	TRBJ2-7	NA	CASSPPSSAEQYF
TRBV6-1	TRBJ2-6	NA	CASSVKGGASGANVLTF
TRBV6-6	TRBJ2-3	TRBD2	CASSYSGRAGTDTQYF
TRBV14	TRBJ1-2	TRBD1	CASSQLDRDYGYTF
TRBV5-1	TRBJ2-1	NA	CASSLVGGPYNEQFF
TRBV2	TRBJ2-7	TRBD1	CASTFGQGQGNYEQYF
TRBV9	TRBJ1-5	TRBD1	CASSGGQGNQPQHF
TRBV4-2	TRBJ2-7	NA	CASSFTYEQYF
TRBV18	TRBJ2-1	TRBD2	CASSRTSGSYEQFF
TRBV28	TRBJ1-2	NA	CASAAGYGYTF
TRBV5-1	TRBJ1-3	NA	CASSSTLGGNTIYF
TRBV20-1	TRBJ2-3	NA	CSARGDTQYF
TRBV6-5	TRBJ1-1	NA	CASSYDLAGGTEAFF
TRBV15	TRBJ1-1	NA	CATSRSNMPTEAFF
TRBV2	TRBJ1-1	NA	CASGTSRAKFNTEAFF
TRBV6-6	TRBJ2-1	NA	CASSYFEGSEQFF
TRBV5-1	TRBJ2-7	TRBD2	CASSYLGLATYEQYF
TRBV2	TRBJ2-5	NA	CASNERSLRETQYF
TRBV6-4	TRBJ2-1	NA	CASSDLPLSSYNEQFF
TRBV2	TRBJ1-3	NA	CASSGLVAGNTIYF
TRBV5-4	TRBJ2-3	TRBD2	CASSLGLAGGPFGTDTQYF
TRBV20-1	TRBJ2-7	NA	CSARRVPTELF
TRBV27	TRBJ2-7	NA	CASSLQGRYAEQYF
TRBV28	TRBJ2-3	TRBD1	CASRGQGKDTQYF
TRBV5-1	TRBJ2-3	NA	CASSLVGGLITDTQYF
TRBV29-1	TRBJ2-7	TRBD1	CSVWNRGTSYEQYF
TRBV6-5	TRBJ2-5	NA	CASRVDRDGGETQYF
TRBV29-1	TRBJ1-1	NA	CSVESVRVKNTEAFF
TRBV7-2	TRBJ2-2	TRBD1	CASSSRTGSGELFF
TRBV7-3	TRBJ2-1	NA	CASSLLAVTYNEQFF
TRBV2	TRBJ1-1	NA	CASSMDSNTEAFF
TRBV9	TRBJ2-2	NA	CASSPPRGKQGATGELFF
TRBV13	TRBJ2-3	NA	CASSLDSTDTQYF
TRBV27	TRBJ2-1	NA	CASSFQNTANEQFF
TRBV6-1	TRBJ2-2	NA	CASSPRGPGNGELFF
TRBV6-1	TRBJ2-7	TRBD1	CASSDRTGYEQYF
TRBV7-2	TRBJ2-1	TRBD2	CASSLGPLAGGRNEQFF
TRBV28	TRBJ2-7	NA	CASSLGHQSYEQYF
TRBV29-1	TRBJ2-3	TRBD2	CSVASGSSDTQYF
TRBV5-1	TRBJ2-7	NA	CASSSQPSGQNSLEQYF
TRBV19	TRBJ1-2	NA	CASTFNMMLPVGYTF